This T cell receptor (beta chain) was documented in a study of blood T cell repertoires in COVID-19. Study details: From T cells, B-cell-depleted T cells, or PBMCs came the material, which was cDNA or gDNA.

From germline, CDR1 is LGHNA and CDR2 YNFKEQ. Trimming took off 0 bases at V and 0 bases at J, with 6 bases between the two ends. The CDR3 is 16 amino acids. Here immunoSEQ multiplex PCR was the method, and the copy in TCRdb shows in-frame clones only, minus some. The table has under 85,000 clones, about 83% seen once. J is TRBJ2-6 and V is TRBV4-2; D unresolved. Material for sequencing was peripheral blood. This receptor was taken from a man between 25 and 39 years old with COVID-19, enrolled during active disease. The CDR3 DNA is TGTGCCAGCAGCCAAGATTCAAACTCTGGGGCCAACGTCCTGACTTTC. Its protein is CASSQDSNSGANVLTF.